The rows below give T cell receptor beta chains drawn from one sample of a study of blood T cell repertoires in COVID-19. TCRdb's table, derived via immunoSEQ multiplex PCR, lists solely in-frame clones and lacks some. This sample has 200,000 to 250,000 clones, with approximately 90% found just once. Source material: PBMCs or T cells enriched from blood (not recorded which). The receptors shown here come from a man aged 18 to 30 with acute COVID-19. Both conserved end residues are part of each CDR3. The D gene is left open where the match is weak. Not all rows give a size; the values are once, few, many and, for expanded clones, a class.

>-|once|TRBV2|TRBJ1-1
CASRGGTMNTEAFF
TGTGCCAGCAGAGGCGGAACTATGAACACTGAAGCTTTCTTT
>-|-|TRBV27|TRBJ2-1
CASSFFLAKYNEQFF
TGTGCCAGCAGTTTCTTCCTAGCGAAATACAATGAGCAGTTCTTC
>-|once|TRBV28|TRBJ1-5
CASSLYAPRTTSNQPQHF
TGTGCCAGCAGTTTGTATGCCCCCCGAACCACAAGCAATCAGCCCCAGCATTTT
>-|-|TRBV10-1|TRBJ2-7
CASSEGAGYEQYF
TGCGCCAGCAGTGAAGGGGCAGGGTACGAGCAGTACTTC
>TRBD1|few|TRBV18|TRBJ2-4
CASSPGTGGALAKNIQYF
TGTGCCAGCTCACCAGGGACAGGGGGCGCTTTGGCCAAAAACATTCAGTACTTC
>-|-|TRBV9|TRBJ1-1
CASKNKERGAEAFF
TGTGCCAGCAAAAATAAGGAACGGGGGGCTGAAGCTTTCTTT
>-|-|TRBV28|TRBJ2-7
CASSSISYEQYF
TGTGCCAGCAGTTCTATTTCTTACGAGCAGTACTTC
>TRBD1|-|TRBV7-9|TRBJ1-6
CASSSAGGDGSPLHF
TGTGCCAGCAGCTCGGCAGGGGGAGATGGTTCACCCCTCCACTTT
>-|-|TRBV24-1|TRBJ1-2
CATSDQTANYGYTF
TGTGCCACCAGTGACCAGACAGCTAACTATGGCTACACCTTC
>TRBD1|-|TRBV19|TRBJ1-1
CASSPIPGQGNTEAFF
TGTGCCAGTAGTCCCATTCCGGGACAGGGAAACACTGAAGCTTTCTTT
>TRBD2|-|TRBV2|TRBJ2-5
CASSETSGNRGTQYF
TGTGCCAGCAGTGAAACTAGCGGGAATCGGGGGACCCAGTACTTC
>-|-|TRBV12-3/TRBV12-4|TRBJ2-6
CASSYRRANVLTF
TGTGCCAGCAGTTACAGGCGGGCCAACGTCCTGACTTTC
>TRBD2|-|TRBV28|TRBJ2-5
CASRPGLAETQYF
TGTGCCAGCAGACCGGGACTAGCAGAGACCCAGTACTTC
>-|once|TRBV11-2|TRBJ1-6
CASSLSPGRVNSPLHF
TGTGCCAGCAGCTTATCCCCTGGCAGGGTAAATTCACCCCTCCACTTT
>TRBD1|once|TRBV28|TRBJ2-7
CASNNGDRGTHEQYF
TGTGCCAGCAACAACGGGGACAGGGGAACCCACGAGCAGTACTTC
>TRBD2|once|TRBV29-1|TRBJ2-3
CSAPTSGPTDTQYF
TGCAGCGCCCCCACTAGCGGCCCCACAGATACGCAGTATTTT
>-|-|TRBV6-2/TRBV6-3|TRBJ1-1
CASNPWGGQQNTEAFF
TGTGCCAGCAACCCCTGGGGTGGACAACAGAACACTGAAGCTTTCTTT
>TRBD1|-|TRBV30|TRBJ1-4
CAGVTGREKLFF
TGTGCCGGGGTGACAGGGAGGGAAAAACTGTTTTTT